What follows are 8 T cell receptor beta chains derived from one specimen sequenced in a study of B cell selection in AIRE deficiency. The table came from immunoSEQ multiplex PCR; TCRdb's copy has only in-frame clones and leaves some out. The sample lists roughly 14,000 clones, 93% occurring once. Regulatory T cells were sorted as CD4+CD25hiCD127low/negative. Sequencing input: Tregs sorted from PBMCs. These receptors were taken from a human donor with AIRE deficiency.

This clone was counted a few times. The chain couples TRBV10-3 to TRBJ2-2; D call uncertain. The germline V and J ends were trimmed by 4 bases and 6 bases, with 6 bases remaining between them. The CDR3 is 12 residues long. Germline V CDR1 and CDR2: ENHRY, SYGVKD. The CDR3 sequence: CAISAPSGELFF. CDR3 nucleotide sequence: TGTGCCATCAGTGCCCCTTCCGGGGAGCTGTTTTTT.

CDR3 in amino acids: CASRPGHTSPQHF. DNA for the CDR3: TGTGCCAGCAGACCAGGACATACTAGTCCCCAGCATTTT. The V and J genes are TRBV28 and TRBJ1-5; TRBD1 is a possible D gene (5 bases). CDR1 and CDR2 from the germline V gene are MDHEN and SYDVKM. The V end was cut by 6 bases, the J end by 10 bases, with 16 bases between. The CDR3 consists of 13 residues.

V gene TRBV7-9 combines with J gene TRBJ1-6; weak D call: TRBD1 (6 bases). V was trimmed by 3 bases and J by 7 bases, leaving 13 bases between them. The CDR3 contains 15 residues. Germline V CDR1 and CDR2: SEHNR, FQNEAQ (reference sequence). The CDR3 DNA sequence: TGTGCCAGCAGCTTGTACGGGGGCGGAAATTCACCCCTCCACTTT. Its translation: CASSLYGGGNSPLHF.

The CDR3 loop is CASSLKLDTGELFF. CDR3 nucleotide sequence: TGTGCCAGTAGCCTCAAACTGGACACCGGGGAGCTGTTTTTT. The chain employs TRBV19 and TRBJ2-2, with D unresolved. The germline V gene encodes CDR1 LNHDA and CDR2 SQIVND (reference sequence). The CDR3 runs to 14 residues. Trimming took 6 bases from V and 3 from J, leaving 11 bases between them.

The V call is TRBV6-5, the J call TRBJ1-1; weak D call: TRBD1 (5 bases). V lost 0 bases to trimming and J lost 5 bases, with 10 bases between them. CDR3 size: 14 residues. Germline-derived CDR1 and CDR2 are MNHEY and SVGAGI. The CDR3: CASSYSGGRTEAFF. DNA of the CDR3: TGTGCCAGCAGTTACTCCGGGGGGAGGACTGAAGCTTTCTTT.

DNA for the CDR3: TGTGCCAGTAGTAACAGGATCTACGAGCAGTACTTC. Protein product: CASSNRIYEQYF. J is TRBJ2-7 and V is TRBV19, with a tentative D call TRBD1 (5 bases). V was cut by 4 bases and J by 3 bases, with 7 bases left in between. The CDR3 runs to 12 residues. Germline CDR1 LNHDA, CDR2 SQIVND (reference sequence).

The chain combines TRBV7-2 with TRBJ1-2, with 10 bases aligning to TRBD1. The junction had 7 bases not matched to a gene; V was cut back by 0 bases and J by 3 bases. The CDR3 extends over 17 amino acids. Germline V lookup: CDR1 SGHTA, CDR2 FQGNSA. The CDR3 spells CASSLAGGDRGDYGYTF. For the CDR3, the DNA is TGTGCCAGCAGCTTAGCAGGGGGGGACAGGGGTGACTATGGCTACACCTTC.

The chain employs TRBV19 and TRBJ2-2, with 7 positions matching TRBD1. This CDR3 contains 14 residues. Germline loops: CDR1 LNHDA, CDR2 SQIVND (reference sequence). Trimming took 3 bases from V and 6 from J; bases not matched to a gene: 4. The DNA for the CDR3 is TGTGCCAGTAGTATGCTAGGGGGCGCCGGGGAGCTGTTTTTT. This codes for CASSMLGGAGELFF.